This T cell receptor beta chain was obtained from a study of response to subunit inactivated influenza vaccine. MiXCR, run by TCRdb on the RT-PCR reads, gives a single entry per CDR3 protein. The sample includes some 540,000 distinct CDR3 sequences, around 21% seen only once; the top ten take approximately 3%. Germline values: CDR1 MNHEY, CDR2 SMNVEV (reference sequence). V was shortened by 5 bases and J by 0 bases, with 20 bases between the two germline ends. The CDR3 is 18 amino acids. This sample also appeared in a second study, on T cells expressing NK-cell markers. As that study records: It was by 5'RACE template switching with UMIs that TCR beta cDNA was made. Sorted CD3+CD56-NKG2C+, CD3+CD56+NKG2C+ and CD3+CD56+NKG2C- T cells supplied the TCR beta repertoires. Eight donors were sequenced, seven testing HCMV-seropositive and one testing seronegative.

J is TRBJ1-5 and V is TRBV27; D might be TRBD1 (6 bases). Sequenced material: CD4+ T cells sorted from PBMCs, taken approximately 13 days after vaccination. The receptor's source is a man between 50 and 59 years old who received an inactivated influenza vaccine. The CDR3 is CASSPQTGTSYSNQPQHF. The CDR3 bases are TGTGCCAGCAGTCCTCAAACCGGGACAAGTTATAGCAATCAGCCCCAGCATTTT.